The 3 T cell receptor beta chains given below trace back to one sample, sequenced in a study of cytomegalovirus exposure and HLA in healthy donors (TCRdb year 2017). The library came from the immunoSEQ multiplex PCR assay. For the multiplex PCR, a mixture combining 60 forward primers for TCR Vbeta segments and 13 reverse primers for TCR Jbeta segments was used. In TCRdb, the immuneACCESS table is reduced to in-frame sequences with V and J assigned. These tables do not hold every clone; where another copy was compared, an unresolved V gene accounts for under half, and the others remain unexplained. Counted in this sample were almost 70,000 clones; approximately 70% of them appeared once. Around 15% of the sample is held by the ten biggest clonotypes. The sequencing input was PBMCs. Receptors were obtained from a male donor in good health and CMV-seropositive.

This chain uses TRBV27 with TRBJ2-2, with TRBD1 identical over 10 bases. Trimming at V came to 6 bases and at J to 6 bases, leaving 10 bases not matched to a gene. The CDR3 is 16 residues long. Germline V gene data show CDR1 as MNHEY and CDR2 as SMNVEV (reference sequence). In DNA, the CDR3 is TGTGCCAGCAGACCAGACAGGGGGCGATTTGCCGGGGAGCTGTTTTTT. Translating gives CASRPDRGRFAGELFF.

The V and J genes are TRBV10-1 and TRBJ2-5; tentative D call: TRBD2 (5 bases). Per the germline V gene, CDR1 is WNHNN and CDR2 is SYGVQD (reference sequence). The ends were cut back, 0 bases at V and 2 bases at J, with 13 bases in the middle. This CDR3 comprises 16 residues. DNA for the CDR3: TGCGCCAGCAGTGAGTCCCTAGGGAGCGGTCAAGAGACCCAGTACTTC. Protein sequence: CASSESLGSGQETQYF.

For the CDR3, the DNA is TGTGCCAGCAGCTTGACAGGGGTTGGCTACACCTTC. This encodes CASSLTGVGYTF. The chain links TRBV5-4 to TRBJ1-2; TRBD1 aligns across 7 bases. This CDR3 has 12 amino acids. The junction had 1 base not matched to a gene; V was cut back by 1 base and J by 7 bases. CDR1 is SGHNT and CDR2 is YYREEE in the germline V gene (reference sequence).